Listed below are T cell receptor beta chains from one sample, sequenced in a study of cytomegalovirus exposure and HLA in healthy donors. The data were produced by immunoSEQ multiplex PCR, yet TCRdb's version contains in-frame clones alone and is incomplete. The repertoire consists of more than 200,000 clones, with over 60% occurring once and the leading ten covering about 1.8%. The sample consisted of PBMCs. The receptors stem from a man between 18 and 29 years old in good health and CMV-seronegative. Both conserved end residues are part of each CDR3. D genes are given only for firm matches. Size tells how often a clone was seen (once, few, many) or the class of an expanded clone, and some rows leave it out.

TRBV7-8	TRBJ2-1	-	TRBD2	CASSLRAGLAGNEQFF	TGTGCCAGCAGCTTAAGGGCTGGACTAGCGGGAAATGAGCAGTTCTTC
TRBV5-4	TRBJ2-5	few	TRBD2	CASSLGGGLQETQYF	TGTGCCAGCAGCTTGGGCGGGGGGCTTCAAGAGACCCAGTACTTC
TRBV27	TRBJ1-4	-	TRBD1	CASSPSHRGRGEKLFF	TGTGCCAGCAGTCCCTCTCACAGGGGGCGAGGGGAAAAACTGTTTTTT
TRBV6-5	TRBJ1-6	-	-	CASSKGGVNSPLHF	TGTGCCAGCAGCAAGGGGGGGGTGAATTCACCCCTCCACTTT
TRBV19	TRBJ2-4	few	-	CASSIGTVTNIQYF	TGTGCCAGTAGTATAGGGACAGTGACGAACATTCAGTACTTC
TRBV19	TRBJ2-5	-	TRBD1	CASSPPGQKETQYF	TGTGCCAGTAGTCCGCCGGGACAGAAAGAGACCCAGTACTTC
TRBV28	TRBJ2-7	once	-	CASSSGLTGEQYF	TGTGCCAGCAGCTCTGGACTGACGGGCGAGCAGTACTTC
TRBV25-1	TRBJ2-1	-	-	CASSDTPREQFF	TGTGCCAGCAGCGATACCCCCCGGGAGCAGTTCTTC
TRBV7-7	TRBJ2-1	-	-	CASSLDGNEQFF	TGTGCTAGCAGCTTAGACGGCAATGAGCAGTTCTTC
TRBV19	TRBJ2-1	-	TRBD2	CASSTSGRSNEQFF	TGTGCCAGTAGTACTAGCGGGAGGAGTAATGAGCAGTTCTTC
TRBV19	TRBJ2-3	-	-	CASSIGGAPTVDTQYF	TGTGCCAGTAGTATTGGAGGGGCTCCAACTGTAGATACGCAGTATTTT
TRBV2	TRBJ2-7	-	-	CASSVNYEQYF	TGTGCCAGCAGTGTCAACTACGAGCAGTACTTC
TRBV28	TRBJ2-2	-	-	CASSFPLSGELFF	TGTGCCAGCAGTTTCCCCCTCTCCGGGGAGCTGTTTTTT
TRBV7-9	TRBJ2-1	-	-	CASSQRPSSYNEQFF	TGTGCCAGCAGCCAGCGCCCGAGCTCCTACAATGAGCAGTTCTTC
TRBV2	TRBJ2-5	-	-	CASSQDRTEEAVRETQYF	TGTGCCAGCAGTCAAGATCGGACTGAGGAGGCGGTCCGGGAGACCCAGTACTTC
TRBV7-9	TRBJ2-7	-	-	CASTAPGQGINEQYF	TGTGCCAGCACCGCCCCGGGGCAGGGGATCAACGAGCAGTACTTC
TRBV6-5	TRBJ2-5	-	-	CASSHASGNQETQYF	TGTGCCAGCAGTCACGCCTCAGGGAATCAAGAGACCCAGTACTTC
TRBV7-6	TRBJ2-5	few	TRBD2	CASSQRAGEETQYF	TGTGCCAGCAGCCAAAGGGCGGGGGAAGAGACCCAGTACTTC
TRBV12-5	TRBJ1-4	-	TRBD1	CASGWGTDNEKLFF	TGTGCTAGTGGTTGGGGGACAGACAATGAAAAACTGTTTTTT
TRBV2	TRBJ2-2	-	-	CASRTPDRNTGELFF	TGTGCCAGCAGAACCCCTGACAGGAACACCGGGGAGCTGTTTTTT
TRBV10-3	TRBJ1-2	-	-	CAINPEDRSYGYTF	TGTGCCATCAACCCAGAAGACAGGAGCTATGGCTACACCTTC
TRBV2	TRBJ2-1	few	-	CASTKSVNNEQFF	TGTGCCAGCACTAAATCCGTGAACAATGAGCAGTTCTTC
TRBV4-3	TRBJ2-2	-	-	CASSQDWGENTGELFF	TGCGCCAGCAGCCAAGATTGGGGGGAGAACACCGGGGAGCTGTTTTTT
TRBV19	TRBJ1-5	-	TRBD1	CASSLGQGGQPQHF	TGTGCCAGTAGTCTGGGACAGGGAGGGCAGCCCCAGCATTTT
TRBV30	TRBJ1-1	-	TRBD1	CAWGQANTEAFF	TGTGCCTGGGGACAGGCGAACACTGAAGCTTTCTTT
TRBV6-6	TRBJ2-5	once	TRBD1	CASSSQGQGQTQYF	TGTGCCAGCAGTTCTCAAGGACAGGGGCAGACCCAGTACTTC
TRBV29-1	TRBJ1-4	-	-	CSVAGHLTEKLFF	TGCAGCGTTGCAGGGCACCTGACAGAAAAACTGTTTTTT
TRBV27	TRBJ1-5	-	TRBD1	CASSRTGGVSNQPQHF	TGTGCCAGCAGTCGGACAGGGGGCGTGAGCAATCAGCCCCAGCATTTT
TRBV5-1	TRBJ1-1	-	-	CASSSLGARTEAFF	TGCGCCAGCAGTTCCCTGGGGGCTCGGACTGAAGCTTTCTTT
TRBV29-1	TRBJ2-1	few	-	CSVMSSYNEQFF	TGCAGCGTCATGAGCTCCTACAATGAGCAGTTCTTC
TRBV6-1	TRBJ2-5	-	TRBD2	CASSEGWGGGKETQYF	TGTGCCAGCAGTGAAGGGTGGGGCGGGGGAAAAGAGACCCAGTACTTC
TRBV6-4	TRBJ2-3	-	-	CASRDTAHTQYF	TGTGCCAGCCGGGACACTGCTCATACGCAGTATTTT
TRBV7-2	TRBJ2-7	-	TRBD1	CASSPGTGPDVVSYEQYF	TGTGCCAGCAGCCCCGGGACAGGGCCGGACGTCGTCTCCTACGAGCAGTACTTC
TRBV9	TRBJ2-7	-	-	CASSPGDEGGGKQYF	TGTGCCAGCAGCCCCGGTGACGAAGGGGGTGGGAAGCAGTACTTC
TRBV30	TRBJ2-3	-	TRBD2	CAWSSGGPDTQYF	TGTGCCTGGAGTAGCGGGGGCCCAGATACGCAGTATTTT
TRBV6-5	TRBJ2-2	-	-	CASSYWASEDGELFF	TGTGCCAGCAGTTACTGGGCTAGCGAGGACGGGGAGCTGTTTTTT
TRBV7-9	TRBJ2-7	-	-	CASATDRLWQGIHEQYF	TGTGCCAGCGCAACCGATAGGCTCTGGCAGGGGATACACGAGCAGTACTTC
TRBV27	TRBJ1-2	-	TRBD1	CASGAGTEGYGYTF	TGTGCCAGCGGCGCGGGGACAGAAGGGTATGGCTACACCTTC
TRBV11-2	TRBJ2-5	once	TRBD2	CASSPIAGQETQYF	TGTGCCAGCAGTCCGATAGCGGGGCAAGAGACCCAGTACTTC
TRBV9	TRBJ2-5	-	-	CASSPLRGRVGQETQYF	TGTGCCAGCAGCCCACTTAGGGGCAGGGTGGGCCAAGAGACCCAGTACTTC
TRBV10-3	TRBJ1-5	-	TRBD1	CAISEEGDRGRPSNQPQHF	TGTGCCATCAGTGAGGAAGGGGACAGGGGGCGACCTAGCAATCAGCCCCAGCATTTT
TRBV4-2	TRBJ2-7	-	TRBD2	CASSPGLAVSYEQYF	TGTGCCAGCAGCCCGGGACTAGCGGTCTCCTACGAGCAGTACTTC
TRBV11-1	TRBJ2-7	-	TRBD1	CASRFSGQGSYEQYF	TGTGCCAGCCGCTTTTCTGGACAGGGGTCCTACGAGCAGTACTTC
TRBV5-6	TRBJ1-1	-	TRBD1	CASSLADRGPEAFF	TGTGCCAGCAGCTTGGCTGACAGGGGCCCTGAAGCTTTCTTT
TRBV27	TRBJ2-1	-	TRBD2	CASSFVLAGVKNEQFF	TGTGCCAGCAGTTTTGTACTTGCGGGAGTCAAAAATGAGCAGTTCTTC
TRBV11-2	TRBJ2-4	-	TRBD2	CASSYRLAERAKNIQYF	TGTGCCAGCAGCTATCGACTAGCGGAGAGAGCCAAAAACATTCAGTACTTC
TRBV5-6	TRBJ2-7	-	TRBD2	CASSLAIAGGSSYEQYF	TGTGCCAGCAGCTTGGCGATAGCGGGGGGGAGCTCCTACGAGCAGTACTTC
TRBV5-1	TRBJ2-3	-	TRBD2	CATSSGGPTDTQYF	TGCGCCACATCTTCGGGGGGGCCGACAGATACGCAGTATTTT
TRBV28	TRBJ1-5	few	-	CASSPHRQDTGPQHF	TGTGCCAGCAGTCCCCACCGACAGGACACAGGGCCCCAGCATTTT
TRBV27	TRBJ2-3	-	TRBD1	CASRGRQGNLVTDTQYF	TGTGCCAGCAGGGGAAGACAGGGGAATTTAGTCACAGATACGCAGTATTTT
TRBV7-6	TRBJ2-5	-	-	CASSLVVGPETQYF	TGTGCCAGCAGCTTAGTAGTGGGGCCAGAGACCCAGTACTTC
TRBV30	TRBJ2-2	-	-	CAWKYGGANTGELFF	TGTGCCTGGAAGTATGGCGGAGCGAACACCGGGGAGCTGTTTTTT
TRBV7-9	TRBJ2-5	-	TRBD2	CSSSRGTRPIQETQYF	TGTTCCAGCAGCCGCGGGACTAGACCTATCCAAGAGACCCAGTACTTC
TRBV12-5	TRBJ2-7	-	-	CASGAGQRTSYEQYF	TGTGCTAGTGGTGCCGGACAGCGAACGAGCTACGAGCAGTACTTC
TRBV11-3	TRBJ2-2	-	-	CASSSLDGAGELFF	TGTGCCAGCAGCTCATTAGACGGGGCCGGGGAGCTGTTTTTT
TRBV30	TRBJ1-1	-	TRBD1	CAWTAGGTEAFF	TGTGCTTGGACTGCAGGGGGCACTGAAGCTTTCTTT
TRBV21-1	TRBJ2-2	-	-	CASTQEGNTAGTGELFF	TGTGCCAGCACCCAAGAAGGGAACACGGCGGGGACCGGGGAGCTGTTTTTT
TRBV6-4	TRBJ1-1	-	-	CASSEGVGTEAFF	TGTGCCAGCAGTGAAGGGGTGGGCACTGAAGCTTTCTTT
TRBV7-9	TRBJ1-5	-	-	CSSSLGRGGEFSNQPQHF	TGTTCCAGCAGCTTAGGTAGGGGCGGAGAGTTTAGCAATCAGCCCCAGCATTTT
TRBV5-6	TRBJ2-5	-	TRBD2	CASLRQRGGTQYF	TGTGCCAGCCTGAGACAGCGGGGGGGGACCCAGTACTTC